These 6 T cell receptor beta chains were sequenced from one sample in a study of cytomegalovirus exposure and HLA in healthy donors. Using immunoSEQ multiplex PCR, the repertoire was profiled, and TCRdb retains in-frame clones only, with some absent. The sample has about 98,000 clones, about 90% seen once. Specimen: PBMCs. The origin of the receptors is a man aged 18 to 30 in good health and CMV-seropositive.

This chain links TRBV5-6 with TRBJ2-3; 8 bases match TRBD2. The CDR3 has 13 residues. Germline CDR1 reads SGHDT; CDR2 reads YYEEEE. The J segment lost 4 bases and the V segment lost 4 bases, leaving 2 bases of the junction unmatched. The CDR3 sequence: CASSRGGADTQYF. The CDR3 DNA sequence: TGTGCCAGCAGCCGGGGGGGAGCAGATACGCAGTATTTT. The full variable domain, rest sourced from reference TRBV5-6 and TRBJ2-3, is DAGVTQSPTHLIKTRGQQVTLRCSPKSGHDTVSWYQQALGQGPQFIFQYYEEEERQRGNFPDRFSGHQFPNYSSELNVNALLLGDSALYLCASSRGGADTQYFGPGTRLTVL.

V and J are TRBV7-2 and TRBJ2-5; 7 positions match TRBD1. The ends lost 6 bases at V and 2 bases at J; junction bases unmatched: 6. Germline V gene data show CDR1 as SGHTA and CDR2 as FQGNSA. The CDR3 contains 14 residues. The CDR3 loop reads CASSFGTAQETQYF. The CDR3 coding sequence is TGTGCCAGCAGTTTCGGGACAGCTCAAGAGACCCAGTACTTC.

This sequence joins TRBV7-3 and TRBJ2-3, with TRBD2 as a possible D gene (7 bases). This CDR3 has 14 amino acids. Between the trimmed V and J ends, which lost 4 bases and 4 bases, there was a span of 12 bases. CDR1 is SGHTA and CDR2 is FQGTGA in the germline V gene. The CDR3 protein is CASSSTGGADTQYF. Written as DNA, the CDR3 is TGTGCCAGCAGCTCCACGGGGGGCGCAGATACGCAGTATTTT.

This sequence joins TRBV11-3 and TRBJ2-7; 8 nucleotides line up with TRBD1. Per the germline V gene, CDR1 is SGHNT and CDR2 is YENEEA. The length of the CDR3 is 12 residues. V was pared by 9 bases and J by 5 bases, with 6 bases of the junction left unmatched. The CDR3 DNA follows: TGTGCCAGAACCAGGGGGCGCCACGAGCAGTACTTC. The encoded protein is CARTRGRHEQYF.

The chain has TRBV7-2 and TRBJ1-1; 9 nucleotides align to TRBD1. Germline CDR1 SGHTA, CDR2 FQGNSA. The CDR3 runs 15 residues. V shed 4 bases and J 1 base; nucleotides not matched to a gene: 4. The CDR3 loop is CASSSSTGGNTEAFF. The CDR3 DNA reads as TGTGCCAGCAGCTCATCGACAGGGGGGAACACTGAAGCTTTCTTT.

This clone was seen more than once but under ten times. This chain joins TRBV6-6 and TRBJ2-7, with D possibly matching TRBD1 (6 bases). V lost 4 bases and J lost 2, with 12 bases in between. The CDR3 length is 14 residues. Per the germline V gene, CDR1 is MNHNY and CDR2 is SVGAGI (reference sequence). The CDR3 coding sequence is TGTGCCAGCAGTTCCGGGACACCAGCCTACGAGCAGTACTTC. Translating it yields CASSSGTPAYEQYF.